The 13 T cell receptor beta chains below were found in one sample sequenced in a study of tumor-infiltrating lymphocytes in primary liver carcinoma. Production of TCR beta cDNA used around 500 ng total RNA together with a constant-region primer. Employing slightly modified ARM-PCR, three nested multiplex PCR rounds were run, and these gave rise to the TCR beta libraries. A C-beta reverse primer was combined with TRBV1-TRBV30 forward primers in the first two PCR rounds, and each round had approximately 9 cycles. One entry per CDR3 protein, called by TCRdb with MiXCR from the multiplex PCR reads. The repertoire holds 50,000 to 60,000 distinct CDR3 sequences, with about 80% as singletons. Extraction of RNA together with DNA used 20-30 mg of unsorted bulk tissue. Source material: liver tumor tissue from sampling region 5. Subset specified: tumor region T5, tumor centre. These receptor sequences come from a man aged 40-50 years with primary liver carcinoma and hepatitis B virus infection.

CDR3 DNA: TGTGCTAGTGGTTTGCCTAAAAACTGGGACAAAGATACTGAAGCTTTCTTT. Protein sequence: CASGLPKNWDKDTEAFF. V and J are TRBV12-5 and TRBJ1-1; perhaps TRBD1 as D (6 bases). This CDR3 has 17 amino acids. Trimming cost V 2 bases and J 5 bases, with 21 bases left between them. Germline loops: CDR1 LGHNT, CDR2 FRNRAP. Combining the CDR3 with reference TRBV12-5 and TRBJ1-1 gives the whole variable domain DARVTQTPRHKVTEMGQEVTMRCQPILGHNTVFWYRQTMMQGLELLAYFRNRAPLDDSGMPKDRFSAEMPDATLATLKIQPSEPRDSAVYFCASGLPKNWDKDTEAFFGQGTRLTVV.

With respect to this clonotype: A junction boundary mismatches the germline segment, possibly from a read error. The chain uses TRBV4-1 and TRBJ1-6; no clear D. From germline, CDR1 is MGHRA and CDR2 YSYEKL. The CDR3 contains 15 residues. CDR3 sequence reads: CASSPKRDSYSPLHF. CDR3 coding DNA: TGCGCCAGCAGCCCCAAGAGAGATTCCTATTCGCCCCTCCACTTT.

On this clonotype itself: Sequence at one end of the junction differs from germline and may be a read error. The gene calls are TRBV29-1 and TRBJ2-3, with TRBD1 matching 9 bases. The CDR3 is made up of 15 amino acids. Germline CDR1 is SQVTM and CDR2 is ANQGSEA. CDR3 in DNA: TGCAGCGTTGAGTTGCTGGACAGGGGAACAGATACGCAATATTTT. It translates to CSVELLDRGTDTQYF.

About this clonotype: The CDR3 end shows no conserved phenylalanine or tryptophan, and so a read error is likely. The V gene is TRBV29-1, the J gene TRBJ1-1; TRBD1 is a possible D gene (5 bases). The CDR3 is 12 amino acids. Trimming removed 8 bases at V and 4 bases at J, with 14 bases between. Germline CDR1 reads SQVTM; CDR2 reads ANQGSEA. Here the CDR3 DNA reads TGCAGCAATCAGGGCGGCGGCACTGAAGCTTTCATT. It specifies CSNQGGGTEAFI.

The genes are TRBV29-1 and TRBJ2-5; possibly TRBD1 for D (5 bases). Germline V gives CDR1 SQVTM, CDR2 ANQGSEA. V dropped 5 bases and J dropped 7 bases, with 14 bases sitting between them. The CDR3 covers 12 residues. This chain's CDR3 is CSVPNRQGTQYF. In DNA form, the CDR3 reads TGCAGCGTTCCGAACAGGCAGGGGACCCAGTACTTC.

As to this clonotype: One end of the junction does not line up with germline, which may come from a read error. The chain recombines TRBV28 with TRBJ2-1, with a possible D match to TRBD2 (5 bases). This CDR3 has 14 residues. CDR1 and CDR2 (germline): MDHEN, SYDVKM. This CDR3 is CVSSLAGSYNEQFF. The CDR3 nucleotides are TGTGTCAGTAGTTTGGCGGGCTCTTACAATGAGCAGTTCTTT. The variable domain in full, with the rest retrieved from reference TRBV28 and TRBJ2-1, is DVKVTQSSRYLVKRTGEKVFLECVQDMDHENMFWYRQDPGLGLRLIYFSYDVKMKEKGDIPEGYSVSREKKERFSLILESASTNQTSMYLCVSSLAGSYNEQFFGPGTRLTVL.

A single count supports this clonotype. The V call is TRBV6-1, the J call TRBJ2-7, with a tentative D call TRBD1 (6 bases). CDR1 and CDR2 from the germline V gene are MNHNS and SASEGT. CDR3 length equals 15 residues. Here the CDR3 reads CDGSEGEGVFYEQYF. CDR3 in DNA: TGTGACGGCAGTGAAGGAGAGGGGGTTTTCTACGAGCAGTACTTC.

As regards this clonotype: The junction departs from the called germline gene at one end, perhaps through a read error. The chain joins TRBV6-5 to TRBJ2-7, with D perhaps matching TRBD1 or TRBD2 (5 bases each). This CDR3 has 16 amino acids. Germline lookup yields CDR1 MNHEY and CDR2 SVGAGI. CDR3 nucleotide sequence: TGTGCCAGCAGTTACGGAGGCAGAGGACATACCTACGCGCAGTACTTC. Translating gives CASSYGGRGHTYAQYF.

The J gene is TRBJ1-5, the V gene TRBV12-3 or TRBV12-4; the D gene is possibly TRBD1 (6 bases). Trimming took 11 bases from V and 5 from J, leaving 16 bases between them. The CDR3 length is 13 residues. The CDR3 nucleotides read TGTGCCTCAGCTTATAGGGGGGATCAGCCCCAGCATTTT. The encoded protein is CASAYRGDQPQHF.

With regard to this clonotype: The junction departs from germline at one end; a sequencing error may be responsible. The chain couples TRBV6-2 or TRBV6-3 to TRBJ2-7; no clear D gene. The CDR3 is 12 residues long. Germline V CDR1 and CDR2: MNHEY, SVGEGT. CDR3 in amino acids: CASTSSVYVQYF. CDR3 coding DNA: TGTGCCAGCACATCTAGTGTCTACGTGCAGTACTTC.

On this clonotype: This CDR3 fails to terminate in the conserved phenylalanine or tryptophan, so it likely reflects a read error. The V gene is TRBV11-2, the J gene TRBJ2-7; TRBD2 matches 12 bases. Germline V gives CDR1 SGHAT, CDR2 FQNNGV. The CDR3 covers 14 residues. This CDR3 is CAGSLLAGGYGQYI. The CDR3 coding sequence is TGTGCCGGCAGCTTACTAGCGGGAGGCTACGGGCAGTACATC.

As regards this clonotype: The junction shows a germline mismatch at one end, possibly a read error. This sequence joins TRBV10-2 and TRBJ2-3, with 8 bases matching TRBD2. This CDR3 comprises 17 residues. The germline V gene has CDR1 WSHSY and CDR2 SAAADI. The CDR3, as DNA: TGCGCCAGTAGTGAGTTACATGGACTAGCTAGCACAGATATGCAGTATTTT. This encodes CASSELHGLASTDMQYF.

The chain employs TRBV13 and TRBJ2-1; 10 nucleotides align to TRBD2. The CDR3 spans 20 residues. V lost 4 bases and J lost 1; bases outside the gene matches: 16. Germline V gene sequence: CDR1 PRHDT, CDR2 FYEKMQ (reference sequence). The CDR3 sequence is CASSWRGLAGDLRSYNEQFF. CDR3 nucleotides: TGTGCCAGCAGCTGGAGAGGGCTAGCGGGGGATTTGAGGTCCTACAATGAGCAGTTCTTC.